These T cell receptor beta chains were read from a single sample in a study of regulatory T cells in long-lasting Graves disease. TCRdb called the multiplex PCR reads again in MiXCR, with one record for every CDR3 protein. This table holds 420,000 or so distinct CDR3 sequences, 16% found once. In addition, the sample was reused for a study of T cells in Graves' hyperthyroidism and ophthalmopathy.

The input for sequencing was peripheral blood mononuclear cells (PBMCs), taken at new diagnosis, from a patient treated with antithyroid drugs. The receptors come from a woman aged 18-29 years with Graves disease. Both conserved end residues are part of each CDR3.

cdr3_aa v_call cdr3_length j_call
CASSLAGRGEQFF TRBV3-1 13 TRBJ2-1
CSATSGRSSYEQYF TRBV20-1 14 TRBJ2-7
CASSLSGTYSKNIQYF TRBV12-3/TRBV12-4 16 TRBJ2-4
CASSLQIPAKHTQYF TRBV28 15 TRBJ2-3
CASSLALIREQYF TRBV13 13 TRBJ2-7
CASSGDPNTEAFF TRBV28 13 TRBJ1-1
CASSIRPGQGYNEQFF TRBV5-1 16 TRBJ2-1
CASSQVGDFEQFF TRBV4-3 13 TRBJ2-1
CASSEGGDTDTQYF TRBV7-9 14 TRBJ2-3
CAISGSGGNQPQHF TRBV10-3 14 TRBJ1-5
CASSPREGVDSPLHF TRBV7-9 15 TRBJ1-6
CASSPRQGGTNTEAFF TRBV18 16 TRBJ1-1
CASSSFRASPYEQYF TRBV7-9 15 TRBJ2-7
CASSLMTSGTTYEQYF TRBV5-1 16 TRBJ2-7
CASSQDPLDNEQFF TRBV3-1 14 TRBJ2-1
CASSLSRDREAFF TRBV4-3 13 TRBJ1-1
CASSQDPPGSSSYEQYF TRBV4-1 17 TRBJ2-7
CASSPGLSGGNSYEQYF TRBV5-6 17 TRBJ2-7
CAISRGGEQYF TRBV10-3 11 TRBJ2-7
CASSLFPNTGELFF TRBV7-3 14 TRBJ2-2
CSARTGLNTEAFF TRBV20-1 13 TRBJ1-1
CASSPGRVYGYTF TRBV2 13 TRBJ1-2
CASSFSLAGPSSYEQYF TRBV7-2 17 TRBJ2-7
CASTFCGEKLFF TRBV27 12 TRBJ1-4
CASSFAQGAFSIYEQYF TRBV12-3/TRBV12-4 17 TRBJ2-7
CASTPGGRTGELFF TRBV7-2 14 TRBJ2-2
CASSEAPGATETQYF TRBV2 15 TRBJ2-5
CASSIGTGEGTDTQYF TRBV19 16 TRBJ2-3
CASSLMGQDNSPLHF TRBV7-2 15 TRBJ1-6
CASSVAVFGTGSGANVLTF TRBV9 19 TRBJ2-6
CASSSITDSLKAKNIQYF TRBV5-6 18 TRBJ2-4
CSALWRDRGKSYEQYF TRBV29-1 16 TRBJ2-7
CAISEAGKQSTDTQYF TRBV10-3 16 TRBJ2-3
CASSPGLAGLEGEQFF TRBV18 16 TRBJ2-1
CAWSVRLRGGTNEKLFF TRBV30 17 TRBJ1-4
CAWRPLGTEAFF TRBV30 12 TRBJ1-1
CATHRGGTDTQYF TRBV7-9 13 TRBJ2-3
CASSRGNCNSPLHF TRBV11-2 14 TRBJ1-6
CASSPGGFGNEQFF TRBV9 14 TRBJ2-1
CASSASKTQYF TRBV28 11 TRBJ2-5
CASSGGLSGRAQEQYF TRBV5-1 16 TRBJ2-7
CASGGAGGLGGPQHF TRBV2 15 TRBJ1-5
CASSQDIRVADTQYF TRBV4-1 15 TRBJ2-3
CASSVAGAVNQPQHF TRBV9 15 TRBJ1-5
CATSRDGQNTEAFF TRBV15 14 TRBJ1-1
CASRGGPTRNVGAFF TRBV6-1 15 TRBJ1-1
CAISSGTSGYEQYF TRBV10-3 14 TRBJ2-7
CASSASGRNEQFF TRBV27 13 TRBJ2-1
CASSPRLAGTTGELFF TRBV18 16 TRBJ2-2
CSAREGGTGTSGRARYEQYF TRBV20-1 20 TRBJ2-7
CASSSFRHGSYGQYF TRBV12-3/TRBV12-4 15 TRBJ2-7
CATPGDAFNSYEQYF TRBV28 15 TRBJ2-7
CASSTYRGMGGYTF TRBV13 14 TRBJ1-2
CASSYAGTEAFF TRBV6-2/TRBV6-3 12 TRBJ1-1
CASRHERRAREETQYF TRBV5-6 16 TRBJ2-5
CASRRGTGRVGNQPQHF TRBV28 17 TRBJ1-5
CASSLVASGSIGEQFF TRBV7-2 16 TRBJ2-1